What follows are 5 T cell receptor beta chains derived from one specimen sequenced in a study of control samples from healthy donors and cancer patients (dated by TCRdb to the early 2020s). Libraries were prepared through the immunoSEQ multiplex PCR assay. TCRdb retrieved this table from immuneACCESS and kept in-frame rearrangements only. Not all clones are present; in checked studies, unresolved V genes account for under half, and no reason is known for the remainder. Recorded for this sample are around 120,000 clones; 70% to 90% of them occurred a single time. The ten biggest clones cover under 2.5% of the sample. Sequenced: blood. The source of these receptors is a woman in her 70s in good health.

The rearrangement uses TRBV6-5 and TRBJ2-4; D remains ambiguous. The CDR3 is made up of 14 amino acids. V was clipped by 6 bases and J by 0 bases, with 9 bases between them. CDR1 is MNHEY, CDR2 SVGAGI, per germline. For the CDR3, the DNA is TGTGCCAGCAGGCGAGATTTAGCCAAAAACATTCAGTACTTC. It yields the protein CASRRDLAKNIQYF.

V is TRBV6-6 and J is TRBJ1-4; 7 bases align to TRBD1. The CDR3 totals 15 residues. CDR1 and CDR2 (germline): MNHNY, SVGAGI (reference sequence). V was pared by 2 bases and J by 5 bases, with 5 bases of the junction left unmatched. The CDR3 reads CASSYTGDPNEKLFF. CDR3 DNA sequence: TGTGCCAGCAGTTACACAGGGGACCCGAATGAAAAACTGTTTTTT.

This chain joins TRBV18 and TRBJ2-1; D gene ambiguous. Trimming shortened V by 3 bases and J by 0 bases, and 6 bases separated the two germline ends. Germline loops: CDR1 KGHSH, CDR2 LQKENI. The CDR3 is 14 residues long. CDR3 nucleotides: TGTGCCAGCTCACCCGAGGTCTCCTACAATGAGCAGTTCTTC. It yields the protein CASSPEVSYNEQFF.

The J gene is TRBJ2-1, the V gene TRBV5-5; D not resolved. With 0 bases removed from V and 6 bases from J, the gap between germline ends came to 13 bases. The CDR3 runs to 15 residues. Germline lookup yields CDR1 SGHKS and CDR2 YYEKEE (reference sequence). The CDR3 region has the DNA TGTGCCAGCAGCTTGGGTTCGGTCCCCGGCAATGAGCAGTTCTTC. Translation: CASSLGSVPGNEQFF.

The chain combines TRBV10-1 with TRBJ1-2; D is possibly TRBD1 (6 bases). The CDR3 is made up of 13 amino acids. Trimming removed 2 bases from V and 4 bases from J, with 8 bases in between. Germline V CDR1 and CDR2: WNHNN, SYGVQD (reference sequence). This CDR3 is CASSETGTYGYTF. The CDR3 coding sequence is TGCGCCAGCAGTGAGACAGGGACCTATGGCTACACCTTC.